This T cell receptor beta chain emerged from a study of T cells in Graves' hyperthyroidism and ophthalmopathy. The sample holds a few counts of this clonotype. The junction had 12 bases not matched to a gene; V was cut back by 8 bases and J by 0 bases. The CDR3 spans 16 residues. Germline values: CDR1 SNHLY, CDR2 FYNNEI. Amplification yielded TCR beta CDR3 regions, with RNA transcripts as the source. With the HTBI primer set, the TCR CDR3 went through a first round of RT-PCR. TCRdb redid the calling of the multiplex PCR reads with MiXCR, one entry per CDR3 protein. The data show approximately 430,000 distinct CDR3 sequences, more than 15% seen once.

The receptor's source is a woman younger than 30 with Graves' hyperthyroidism. This chain links TRBV2 with TRBJ1-2, with TRBD1 matching over 7 bases. The material sequenced was blood. The CDR3 bases are TGTGCCAGCGACCGGGACAGCCGCACCTCTAACTATGGCTACACCTTC. It is translated as CASDRDSRTSNYGYTF.